One sample yielded the 27 T cell receptor beta chains listed below, sequenced in a study of T cells after yellow fever vaccination. One entry per CDR3 protein, called by TCRdb with MiXCR from the 5' RACE reads. The sample consists of some 250,000 distinct CDR3 sequences, roughly 3.7% of them appearing once. Sequences were derived from PBMCs, sampled 15 days after the yellow fever booster vaccination. The source is a man aged 18 to 30 who received the YFV17D yellow fever vaccine.

This clonotype was found many times. J is TRBJ2-1 and V is TRBV18; unclear D gene. Trimming stripped 3 bases from V and 4 bases from J, with 13 bases between. CDR3 length: 15 residues. Germline CDR1 is KGHSH and CDR2 is LQKENI. CDR3 region: CASSPNYSSYNEQFF. For the CDR3, the DNA is TGTGCCAGCTCACCCAATTACTCCTCTTACAATGAGCAGTTCTTC.

This clonotype was counted ten times or more. This sequence joins TRBV4-3 and TRBJ2-3; D is uncertain. The germline CDR1 and CDR2 sequences are LGHNA and YSLEER. The CDR3 spans 14 residues. V was pared by 0 bases and J by 4 bases, with 8 bases between. CDR3 protein: CASSQDRAPDTQYF. CDR3 nucleotide sequence: TGCGCCAGCAGCCAAGATAGAGCCCCAGATACGCAGTATTTT.

This clonotype was seen ten or more times. V gene TRBV27 combines with J gene TRBJ1-4; D is perhaps TRBD1 (5 bases). The CDR3 consists of 15 residues. Germline loops: CDR1 MNHEY, CDR2 SMNVEV (reference sequence). The V gene lost 2 bases and the J gene lost 6 bases, with 13 bases spanning the gap. The CDR3 DNA follows: TGTGCCAGCAGTTTAGCGGGGGAGGCGGATGAAAAACTGTTTTTT. Amino acid sequence: CASSLAGEADEKLFF.

This clonotype was observed at least ten times. The chain employs TRBV19 and TRBJ1-1; no definite D call. Germline loops: CDR1 LNHDA, CDR2 SQIVND (reference sequence). The CDR3 has 13 residues. V gave up 3 bases and J gave up 4 bases, with 9 bases separating them. As DNA, the CDR3 is TGTGCCAGTAGTATTAGAGGAGTCACTGAAGCTTTCTTT. Protein product: CASSIRGVTEAFF. Together with reference TRBV19 and TRBJ1-1, the CDR3 gives the full variable domain: DGGITQSPKYLFRKEGQNVTLSCEQNLNHDAMYWYRQDPGQGLRLIYYSQIVNDFQKGDIAEGYSVSREKKESFPLTVTSAQKNPTAFYLCASSIRGVTEAFFGQGTRLTVV.

This clonotype was picked up many times. The V and J genes are TRBV12-3 or TRBV12-4 and TRBJ2-5, with D uncertain. This CDR3 is 12 amino acids long. Trimming shortened V by 2 bases and J by 4 bases, and 5 bases separated the two germline ends. This CDR3 reads CASSLIPETQYF. CDR3 nucleotide sequence: TGTGCCAGCAGTTTAATTCCAGAGACCCAGTACTTC.

This clonotype was seen ten or more times. The V call is TRBV7-9, the J call TRBJ1-2; D gene uncertain. This CDR3 region has 13 residues. Deletions cut 2 bases from V and 7 bases from J, with 11 bases between. Per the germline V gene, CDR1 is SEHNR and CDR2 is FQNEAQ (reference sequence). This CDR3 is CASSLIVDGGYTF. Written as DNA, the CDR3 is TGTGCCAGCAGCTTAATCGTGGACGGTGGCTACACCTTC.

Many counts were recorded for this clonotype. This chain joins TRBV7-3 and TRBJ2-6; D is possibly TRBD1 (6 bases). Germline V gives CDR1 SGHTA, CDR2 FQGTGA. V was cut by 5 bases and J by 2 bases, with 16 bases left in between. The CDR3 has 17 residues. The chain's CDR3 is CASSEPGGAPGANVLTF. The CDR3 coding sequence is TGTGCCAGCAGCGAACCTGGGGGCGCCCCTGGGGCCAACGTCCTGACTTTC.

This clonotype has at least ten counts. The chain recombines TRBV11-2 with TRBJ2-3; 15 nucleotides line up with TRBD2. The ends lost 3 bases at V and 2 bases at J; junction bases unmatched: 3. From germline, CDR1 is SGHAT and CDR2 FQNNGV. The CDR3 is 17 amino acids. For the CDR3, the DNA is TGTGCCAGCAGCTTGGGACTAGCGGGGGGAACCACAGATACGCAGTATTTT. This encodes CASSLGLAGGTTDTQYF.

This clonotype was found many times. The chain combines TRBV7-3 with TRBJ1-5; D ambiguous. The CDR3 sequence is 16 residues long. Trimming removed 3 bases at V and 4 bases at J, with 16 bases between. The germline gives CDR1 SGHTA, CDR2 FQGTGA. The CDR3 nucleotides read TGTGCCAGCAGCTTCGATGGCCTCTCCGTGAATCAGCCCCAGCATTTT. This gives the protein CASSFDGLSVNQPQHF.

This clonotype appeared a few times. The gene calls are TRBV5-4 and TRBJ1-2; TRBD1 matches at 7 bases. CDR1 SGHNT and CDR2 YYREEE come from the germline V gene (reference sequence). After removal of 0 bases from V and 4 bases from J, the junction contained 3 bases not matched to a gene. CDR3 size: 14 residues. The CDR3 DNA follows: TGTGCCAGCAGCTTGGAGCCAGGGGGCTATGGCTACACCTTC. Protein product: CASSLEPGGYGYTF.

This clonotype was recorded at least ten times. The chain recombines TRBV20-1 with TRBJ2-5; 9 bases fit TRBD2. CDR3 size: 16 residues. J was trimmed by 1 base and V by 4 bases; bases with no gene match: 10. CDR1 and CDR2 from the germline V gene are DFQATT and SNEGSKA (reference sequence). The CDR3 DNA reads TGCAGTGCTACCGGGGGGCTAGCGGGGCTCCAAGAGACCCAGTACTTC. Its translation: CSATGGLAGLQETQYF.

In its sample, this clonotype was seen many times. The gene calls are TRBV6-5 and TRBJ2-3; 9 bases map to TRBD2. With V trimmed by 4 bases and J by 4 bases, 12 bases remained unmatched. The CDR3 has 17 amino acids. The germline CDR1 and CDR2 sequences are MNHEY and SVGAGI. The chain's CDR3 is CASSLAGDPIDADTQYF. The CDR3 DNA is TGTGCCAGCAGTTTAGCGGGGGATCCTATTGACGCAGATACGCAGTATTTT.

The gene calls are TRBV9 and TRBJ1-5; D gene ambiguous. The CDR3 runs to 13 residues. The V gene's germline CDR1 is SGDLS and CDR2 YYNGEE. V lost 4 bases and J lost 5, with 10 bases in between. CDR3 DNA: TGTGCCAGCAGCTCCGACCGGGATCAGCCCCAGCATTTT. Protein sequence: CASSSDRDQPQHF.

This clonotype was counted many times. The rearrangement links TRBV6-5 to TRBJ1-6; unclear D gene. Germline lookup yields CDR1 MNHEY and CDR2 SVGAGI. This CDR3 has 13 amino acids. V gave up 5 bases and J gave up 6 bases, with 8 bases separating them. The CDR3 spells CASSMFINSPLHF. CDR3 nucleotides: TGTGCCAGCAGTATGTTCATTAATTCACCCCTCCACTTT.

This clonotype was seen many times. V is TRBV5-1 and J is TRBJ2-1; 9 bases align to TRBD1. This CDR3 has 17 amino acids. Germline CDR1 and CDR2: SGHRS and YFSETQ. Trimming at V came to 3 bases and at J to 8 bases, leaving 15 bases not matched to a gene. CDR3: CASSSGQGRRGLYEQFF. CDR3 nucleotide sequence: TGCGCCAGCAGCTCGGGACAGGGTCGGCGGGGGTTGTATGAGCAGTTCTTC.

The chain uses TRBV25-1 and TRBJ2-3, with 9 bases lining up with TRBD2. V dropped 4 bases and J dropped 4; count of bases not matched to a gene: 6. Germline CDR1 reads MGHDK; CDR2 reads SYGVNS. This CDR3 spans 15 amino acids. The CDR3 region has the DNA TGTGCCAGCAGTGCCAATAGCGGGGGATCAGATACGCAGTATTTT. Residues: CASSANSGGSDTQYF.

This clonotype has ten or more counts. This chain connects TRBV28 to TRBJ2-7; TRBD2 agrees at 14 bases. Germline V gene lookup returns CDR1 MDHEN and CDR2 SYDVKM. Losses at the gene ends were 10 bases for V and 0 bases for J; bases not matched to a gene: 5. CDR3 length: 15 amino acids. As DNA, the CDR3 is TGTGCCACGGGACTAGCGGGGGAGGCCTCCTACGAGCAGTACGTC. It yields the protein CATGLAGEASYEQYV.

This clonotype was seen more than once but under ten times. The J gene is TRBJ2-5, the V gene TRBV6-2 or TRBV6-3, with 12 bases lining up with TRBD2. The CDR3 is 16 amino acids. Germline lookup yields CDR1 MNHEY and CDR2 SVGEGT. With V trimmed by 2 bases and J by 2 bases, 3 bases remained unmatched. The chain's CDR3 is CASSYGLAGSQETQYF. DNA for the CDR3: TGTGCCAGCAGTTACGGACTAGCGGGGTCTCAAGAGACCCAGTACTTC.

About this clonotype: This may be a read error, as it is one base from a much larger clone. The rearrangement joins TRBV5-1 to TRBJ1-4; 8 bases line up with TRBD1. Germline V gene sequence: CDR1 SGHRS, CDR2 YFSETQ. The CDR3 has 15 residues. In DNA form, the CDR3 reads TGCGCCAGCAGCTTGACCCAGGGGGCGTACGAAAAACTGATTTTT. This encodes CASSLTQGAYEKLIF.

Notes on this clonotype: A much more abundant neighbour one base away suggests this may be a read error. The chain is built from TRBV10-3 and TRBJ2-3, with D possibly being TRBD2 (6 bases). There are 16 residues in the CDR3. V lost 4 bases and J lost 3, with 17 bases in between. CDR1 and CDR2 from the germline V gene are ENHRY and SYGVKD. The CDR3 DNA reads as TGTGCCATCAGTGGGTCGGGCGCGGGGAGGACAGATACGCAGTATTTT. Its translation: CAISGSGAGRTDTQYF.

This clonotype was counted many times. The chain is built from TRBV15 and TRBJ2-7; D gene ambiguous. V lost 7 bases and J 1 base, leaving 17 bases between the germline ends. The CDR3 extends over 15 amino acids. The germline CDR1 and CDR2 sequences are LNHNV and YYDKDF (reference sequence). The CDR3 DNA reads as TGTGCCACCACCAACCTACGGGCAGAATCCTACGAGCAGTACTTC. This translates into CATTNLRAESYEQYF.

The chain joins TRBV5-4 to TRBJ1-1; D is possibly TRBD1 (6 bases). Germline values: CDR1 SGHNT, CDR2 YYREEE (reference sequence). Trimming left V 4 bases short and J 0 bases short, with 7 bases between. This CDR3 has 13 amino acids. The CDR3 sequence: CASSRTVNTEAFF. The CDR3 nucleotides are TGTGCCAGCAGCCGGACAGTGAACACTGAAGCTTTCTTT.

This clonotype showed up many times. The J gene is TRBJ1-3, the V gene TRBV7-9; D is unresolved. The V gene's germline CDR1 is SEHNR and CDR2 FQNEAQ (reference sequence). The CDR3 extends over 14 amino acids. V lost 6 bases and J lost 1, with 10 bases in between. CDR3: CASRSRYSGNTIYF. In nucleotides, the CDR3 is TGTGCCAGCAGGTCGCGGTATTCTGGAAACACCATATATTTT. The full variable domain, in which reference TRBV7-9 and TRBJ1-3 provide the parts outside the CDR3, is DTGVSQNPRHKITKRGQNVTFRCDPISEHNRLYWYRQTLGQGPEFLTYFQNEAQLEKSRLLSDRFSAERPKGSFSTLEIQRTEQGDSAMYLCASRSRYSGNTIYFGEGSWLTVV.

At least ten counts were recorded for this clonotype. This chain uses TRBV5-1 with TRBJ1-2, with 9 positions matching TRBD1. There are 18 residues in the CDR3. V lost 3 bases and J lost 5; bases outside the gene matches: 17. Germline V CDR1 and CDR2: SGHRS, YFSETQ. The CDR3 sequence is CASSSTFPVQGAGYGYTF. Here the CDR3 DNA reads TGCGCCAGCAGCTCAACATTCCCCGTACAGGGGGCGGGGTATGGCTACACCTTC.

This clonotype was observed many times. The genes are TRBV24-1 and TRBJ1-1; weak D call: TRBD1 (5 bases). V lost 8 bases and J 3 bases, leaving 12 bases between the germline ends. The CDR3 has 13 residues. CDR1 is KGHDR and CDR2 is SFDVKD in the germline V gene. The CDR3, as DNA: TGTGCCACCAAGCGGGGCGCGGACACTGAAGCTTTCTTT. Protein: CATKRGADTEAFF.

This clonotype was seen at least ten times. The chain couples TRBV5-1 to TRBJ2-7; D perhaps matches TRBD2 (6 bases). Germline-derived CDR1 and CDR2 are SGHRS and YFSETQ. Between the trimmed V and J ends, which lost 0 bases and 3 bases, there was a span of 13 bases. CDR3 size: 15 residues. The CDR3 DNA reads TGCGCCAGCAGCTTGGCCGACGGGGGTGGCTACGAGCAGTACTTC. It yields the protein CASSLADGGGYEQYF.

The table lists this clonotype with many counts. The chain recombines TRBV11-2 with TRBJ2-3, with TRBD1 matching over 8 bases. The CDR3 has 14 amino acids. V shed 8 bases and J 6 bases; nucleotides not matched to a gene: 10. The germline V gene encodes CDR1 SGHAT and CDR2 FQNNGV. The CDR3 sequence: CASGGQGVGDTQYF. Written as DNA, the CDR3 is TGTGCCAGCGGTGGACAGGGCGTAGGTGATACGCAGTATTTT.